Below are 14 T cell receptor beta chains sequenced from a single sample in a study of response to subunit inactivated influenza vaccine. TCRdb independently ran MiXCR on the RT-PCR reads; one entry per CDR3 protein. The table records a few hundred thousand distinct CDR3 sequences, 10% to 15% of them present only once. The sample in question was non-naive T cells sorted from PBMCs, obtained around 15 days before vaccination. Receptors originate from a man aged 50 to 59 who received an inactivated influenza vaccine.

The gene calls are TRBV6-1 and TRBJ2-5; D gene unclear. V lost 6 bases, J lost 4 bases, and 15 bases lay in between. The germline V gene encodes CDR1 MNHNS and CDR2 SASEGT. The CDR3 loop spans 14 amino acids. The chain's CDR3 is CASSLNGWGETQYF. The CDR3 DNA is TGTGCCAGCAGCCTAAACGGTTGGGGAGAGACCCAGTACTTC.

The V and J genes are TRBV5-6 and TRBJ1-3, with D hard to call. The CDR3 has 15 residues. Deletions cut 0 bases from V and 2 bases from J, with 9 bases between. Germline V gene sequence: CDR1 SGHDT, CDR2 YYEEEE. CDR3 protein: CASSLGLGTGNTIYF. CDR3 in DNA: TGTGCCAGCAGCTTGGGGTTGGGGACTGGAAACACCATATATTTT.

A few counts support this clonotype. In nucleotides, the CDR3 is TGTGCCAGCACCCCCCTTGACAGGAGCTATGGCTACACCTTC. It yields the protein CASTPLDRSYGYTF. This sequence joins TRBV28 and TRBJ1-2; D perhaps matches TRBD1 (6 bases). The CDR3 contains 14 residues. Germline V CDR1 and CDR2: MDHEN, SYDVKM. With 7 bases removed from V and 4 bases from J, the gap between germline ends came to 16 bases.

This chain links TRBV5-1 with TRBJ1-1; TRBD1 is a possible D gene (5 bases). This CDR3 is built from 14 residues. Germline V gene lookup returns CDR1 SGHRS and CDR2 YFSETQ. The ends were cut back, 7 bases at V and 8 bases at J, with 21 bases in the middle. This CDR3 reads CASSPVGAGREAFF. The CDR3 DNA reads TGCGCCAGCTCCCCCGTCGGGGCCGGGAGGGAAGCTTTCTTT.

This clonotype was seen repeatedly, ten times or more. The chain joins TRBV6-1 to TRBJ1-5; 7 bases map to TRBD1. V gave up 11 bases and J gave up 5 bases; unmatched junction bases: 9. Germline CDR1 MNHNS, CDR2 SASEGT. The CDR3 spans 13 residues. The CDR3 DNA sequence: TGTGCCTCGAAACAGGGGAATGATCAGCCCCAGCATTTT. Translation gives CASKQGNDQPQHF.

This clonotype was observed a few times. The CDR3 region has the DNA TGTGCCATCGGCCCTGGGACAGGCAACTATGGCTACACCTTC. This translates into CAIGPGTGNYGYTF. V usage is TRBV28 and J usage is TRBJ1-2; TRBD1 agrees at 8 bases. V trimming: 10 bases; J trimming: 2 bases; junction bases outside the gene matches: 9. The germline V gene encodes CDR1 MDHEN and CDR2 SYDVKM. The CDR3 is 14 residues long.

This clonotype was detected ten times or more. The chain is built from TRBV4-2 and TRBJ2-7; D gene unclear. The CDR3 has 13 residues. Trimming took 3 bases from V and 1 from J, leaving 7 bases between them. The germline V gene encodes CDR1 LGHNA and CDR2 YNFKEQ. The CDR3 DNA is TGTGCCAGCAGCCATTCCGTTTCCTACGAGCAGTACTTC. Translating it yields CASSHSVSYEQYF.

For the CDR3, the DNA is TGTGCCAGCAGTTCGGCCGGGGGTCATGGCTACACCTTC. This codes for CASSSAGGHGYTF. V and J are TRBV27 and TRBJ1-2; maybe TRBD1 (5 bases). This CDR3 contains 13 residues. CDR1 and CDR2 from the germline V gene are MNHEY and SMNVEV (reference sequence). V lost 4 bases to trimming and J lost 6 bases, with 12 bases between them.

This chain's CDR3 is CASSDQLAGGYNEQFF. The CDR3 DNA follows: TGTGCCAGCAGTGACCAACTAGCGGGGGGCTACAATGAGCAGTTCTTC. This chain links TRBV6-1 with TRBJ2-1, with TRBD2 matching 12 bases. V trimming: 3 bases; J trimming: 3 bases; junction bases outside the gene matches: 3. Germline CDR1 reads MNHNS; CDR2 reads SASEGT. The length of the CDR3 is 16 residues.

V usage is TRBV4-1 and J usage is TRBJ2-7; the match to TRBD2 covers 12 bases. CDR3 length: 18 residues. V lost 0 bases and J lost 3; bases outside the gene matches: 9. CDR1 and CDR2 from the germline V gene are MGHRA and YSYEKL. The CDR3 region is CASSQDRPSGGAVYEQYF. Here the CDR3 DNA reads TGCGCCAGCAGCCAAGATCGGCCTAGCGGGGGGGCGGTCTACGAGCAGTACTTC.

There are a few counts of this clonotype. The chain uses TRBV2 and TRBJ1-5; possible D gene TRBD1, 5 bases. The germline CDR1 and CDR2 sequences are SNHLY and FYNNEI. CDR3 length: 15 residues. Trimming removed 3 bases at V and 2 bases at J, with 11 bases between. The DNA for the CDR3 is TGTGCCAGCAGTGAGGGGGGAGTTGGCAATCAGCCCCAGCATTTT. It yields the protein CASSEGGVGNQPQHF.

The CDR3 nucleotides are TGTGCCAGCAGTTACCAGACAGGCAGGACCTACAATGAGCAGTTCTTC. Residues: CASSYQTGRTYNEQFF. This chain links TRBV6-2 or TRBV6-3 with TRBJ2-1, with a tentative D call TRBD1 (6 bases). Trimming stripped 2 bases from V and 2 bases from J, with 13 bases between. The germline gives CDR1 MNHEY, CDR2 SVGEGT. This CDR3 region has 16 residues.

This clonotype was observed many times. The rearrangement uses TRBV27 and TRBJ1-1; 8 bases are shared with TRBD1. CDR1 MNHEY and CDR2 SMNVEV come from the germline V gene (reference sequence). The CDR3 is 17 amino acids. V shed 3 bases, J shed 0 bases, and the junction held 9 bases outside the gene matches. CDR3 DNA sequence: TGTGCCAGCAGTTTCCCCAGGGGGCGAGTGATGAACACTGAAGCTTTCTTT. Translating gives CASSFPRGRVMNTEAFF.

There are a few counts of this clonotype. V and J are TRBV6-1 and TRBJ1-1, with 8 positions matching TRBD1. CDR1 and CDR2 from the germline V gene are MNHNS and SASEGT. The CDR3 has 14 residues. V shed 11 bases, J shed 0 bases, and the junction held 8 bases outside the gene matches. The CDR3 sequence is CAATGVRMNTEAFF. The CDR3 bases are TGTGCCGCGACAGGGGTGCGGATGAACACTGAAGCTTTCTTT.